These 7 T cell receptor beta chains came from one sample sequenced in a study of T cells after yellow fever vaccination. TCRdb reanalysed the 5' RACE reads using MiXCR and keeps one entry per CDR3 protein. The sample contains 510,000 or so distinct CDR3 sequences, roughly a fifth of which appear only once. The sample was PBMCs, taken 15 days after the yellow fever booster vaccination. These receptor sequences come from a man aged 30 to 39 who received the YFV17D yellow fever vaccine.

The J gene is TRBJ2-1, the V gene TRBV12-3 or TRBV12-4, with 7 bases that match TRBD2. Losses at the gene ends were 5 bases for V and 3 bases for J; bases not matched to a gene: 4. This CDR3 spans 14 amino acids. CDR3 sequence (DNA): TGTGCCAGCAGTAGTAGCGGGTTCTACAATGAGCAGTTCTTC. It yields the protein CASSSSGFYNEQFF.

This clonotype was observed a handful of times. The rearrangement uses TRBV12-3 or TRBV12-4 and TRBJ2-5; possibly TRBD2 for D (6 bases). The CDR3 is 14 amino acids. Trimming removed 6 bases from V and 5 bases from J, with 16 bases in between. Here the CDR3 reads CASSVWRGAETQYF. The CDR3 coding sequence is TGTGCCAGCAGCGTTTGGAGGGGAGCTGAGACCCAGTACTTC.

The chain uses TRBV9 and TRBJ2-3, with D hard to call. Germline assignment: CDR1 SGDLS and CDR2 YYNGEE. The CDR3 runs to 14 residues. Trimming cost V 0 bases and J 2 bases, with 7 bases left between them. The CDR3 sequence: CASSVAPNTDTQYF. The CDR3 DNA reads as TGTGCCAGCAGCGTAGCGCCGAACACAGATACGCAGTATTTT.

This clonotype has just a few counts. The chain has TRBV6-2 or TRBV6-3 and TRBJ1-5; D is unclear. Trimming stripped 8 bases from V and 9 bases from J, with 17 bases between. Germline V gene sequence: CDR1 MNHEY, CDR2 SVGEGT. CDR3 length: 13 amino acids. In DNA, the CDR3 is TGTGCCAGCTCCAATTCAATCCAGTGGCCCCAGCATTTT. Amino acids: CASSNSIQWPQHF.

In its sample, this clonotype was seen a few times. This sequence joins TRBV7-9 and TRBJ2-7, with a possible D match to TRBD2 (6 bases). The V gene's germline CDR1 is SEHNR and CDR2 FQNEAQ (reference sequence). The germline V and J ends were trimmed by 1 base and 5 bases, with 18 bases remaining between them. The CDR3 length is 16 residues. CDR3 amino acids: CASSLVDAGIDNEQYF. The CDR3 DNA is TGTGCCAGCAGCTTAGTGGACGCGGGGATAGACAACGAGCAGTACTTC.

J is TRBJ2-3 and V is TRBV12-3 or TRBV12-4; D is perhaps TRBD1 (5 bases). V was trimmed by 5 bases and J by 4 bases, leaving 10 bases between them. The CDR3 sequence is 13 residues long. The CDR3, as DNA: TGTGCCAGCAGTCAGGGTTGGGCAGATACGCAGTATTTT. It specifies CASSQGWADTQYF.

In DNA, the CDR3 is TGTGCCAGCAGCAAAGCCCCACGGGACAGTACGAACACCGGGGAGCTGTTTTTT. Translating gives CASSKAPRDSTNTGELFF. The rearrangement links TRBV25-1 to TRBJ2-2, with 7 bases matching TRBD1. The ends lost 6 bases at V and 0 bases at J; junction bases unmatched: 13. The CDR3 is 18 amino acids. Germline CDR1 and CDR2: MGHDK and SYGVNS.